This T cell receptor (beta chain) was profiled in a study of shared clonotypes between healthy human individuals (dated by TCRdb to the early 2020s). Turning to the overall study: The cohort comprised a couple of women and three men aged 18 to 49 years. The study deeply sequenced blood TCR repertoires of about 5 healthy adults to estimate repertoire size and the extent of clonotype sharing between individuals. Leukapheresis yielded between about 0.85 and 9 billion PBMCs per donor. To increase sequencing depth and limit assay-specific biases, TCR repertoire library preparation and sequencing were carried out by different laboratories using diverse techniques. Study-wide findings and limitations: Pairwise subsampling led to the expectation that sequencing depth would affect the degree of clonotype sharing among donors. Only blood was sampled, and tissue TCR repertoires likely differ from those in blood. The small number of donors limited the genetic and exposure-history diversity represented.

Donors were healthy HIV-negative adults with no recently reported acute infections or vaccinations. All donors were Caucasian adults living in Nashville, Tennessee, USA. For unsorted samples, roughly 91 million PBMCs were counted, and genomic DNA was extracted using the QIAamp DNA Blood Mini kit. Blood was collected by leukapheresis, and PBMCs were isolated by Ficoll-Histopaque density gradient centrifugation and then cryopreserved in liquid nitrogen vapor phase. Using the deep immunoSEQ assay, multiplex PCR amplified TCR CDR3 regions from genomic DNA. Genomic DNA extracted from each cell subset was distributed evenly over all wells of several immunoSEQ 96-well plates, and each plate served as one replicate. For unsorted PBMC, each replicate PCR was loaded with around 300 ng genomic DNA, equivalent to about 33,000 T cell genomes. Unsorted PBMC genomic DNA was sequenced across ten immunoSEQ deep assay plates. The purified libraries were quantified using a Qubit 3.0 fluorometer, sized with a Bioanalyzer 2100, and then quantified again using the KAPA Library Quantification kit. Each immunoSEQ 96-well plate was sequenced on its own single-read 150-cycle Illumina NextSeq 550 flow cell. From the authors' description of their analysis: Because the immunoSEQ output held only junctional sequences and lacked quality scores, the filtering could not match the filtering applied to full-length reads. To assign V/J genes and CDR3, sequences were annotated using PyIR, a Python wrapper for IgBLAST v1.9, with IMGT germline references. Reads were removed for weak V/J assignments (E-value above 1e-6), missing CDR3, stop codons, out-of-frame junctions, or ambiguous translated residues. V3J clonotypes were defined as sequences sharing an identical inferred V gene, J gene, and CDR3 amino acid sequence. The percentage overlap between two repertoires was calculated by dividing the number of shared unique clonotypes by the size of the smaller repertoire. Three approaches were used to assess repertoire richness: RTK rarefaction, the Chao1 estimator, and Recon v2.1 estimates of unobserved clonotypes. TCRdb took over this immuneACCESS table, retaining in-frame rearrangements with V and J assigned. Such tables are incomplete; in checked studies, under half of the missing clones stem from an unresolved V gene, and the remainder is unexplained. That table furnishes V, J and clone size, whereas the DNA furnished D and trimming. The sample table holds approximately 500,000 clones, of which approximately 85% were seen once. 10% to 15% of the sample is taken by the ten largest.

The germline V end is reduced by 2 bases and the J end by 10 bases; junction bases left unmatched: 8. The germline V gene supplies CDR1 MDHEN and CDR2 SYDVKM. The CDR3 runs 14 residues from the cysteine to the phenylalanine. Only the CDR3 DNA stays, 42 bases, in frame from base 1. Turning to this clone: This clone's antigen is unknown. Base qualities were left out, and no much larger clone turns up one base away.

The receptor's source is a woman aged 40 to 50 in good health. Some clones in this sample may be carry-over from other donors' samples. Specimen: PBMCs. The chain uses TRBV28 and TRBJ1-5, and 7 bases in between align with TRBD1. The nucleotide sequence is TGTGCCAGCAGTTTAGAGGGACAGCGAAAACCCCAGCATTTT. This translates into CASSLEGQRKPQHF. The entire variable domain, with the stretches around the CDR3 drawn from the reference TRBV28 and TRBJ1-5 proteins, is DVKVTQSSRYLVKRTGEKVFLECVQDMDHENMFWYRQDPGLGLRLIYFSYDVKMKEKGDIPEGYSVSREKKERFSLILESASTNQTSMYLCASSLEGQRKPQHFGDGTRLSIL.